What follows is one T cell receptor (beta chain) and its context. These data belong to a study of T cells after somatic rescue of genetic block. The data were produced by immunoSEQ multiplex PCR, yet TCRdb's version contains in-frame clones alone and is incomplete. The repertoire has about 67,000 clones, about 90% of them found once; the top ten carry less than 3.5%. CDR3 size: 15 residues. V was clipped by 5 bases and J by 4 bases; unmatched bases: 9. Germline V gene data show CDR1 as GTSNPN and CDR2 as SVGIG (reference sequence). Sequencing was carried out using peripheral blood mononuclear cells (PBMCs). The chain uses TRBV30 and TRBJ2-3; TRBD2 agrees at 10 bases. The TCR was taken from a man aged 40-55 years. CDR3 protein: CAWGRLAGTADTQYF. CDR3 coding DNA: TGTGCCTGGGGGCGACTAGCGGGTACCGCAGATACGCAGTATTTT. The full variable domain, its missing parts supplied by reference TRBV30 and TRBJ2-3, is SQTIHQWPATLVQPVGSPLSLECTVEGTSNPNLYWYRQAAGRGLQLLFYSVGIGQISSEVPQNLSASRPQDRQFILSSKKLLLSDSGFYLCAWGRLAGTADTQYFGPGTRLTVL.